Listed below are T cell receptor beta chains from one sample, sequenced in a study of blood T cell repertoires in COVID-19. Generated by immunoSEQ multiplex PCR, the TCRdb table keeps only in-frame clones and is missing some. The sample consists of around 170,000 clones, about 88% of them appearing once. Sequencing was performed on peripheral blood. Receptors originate from a man between 60 and 75 years old with acute or convalescent COVID-19. Each CDR3 is given with its conserved first and last residue. Not every row has a clone size; where given, it reads once, few, many or a size class.

v_gene: TRBV27; abundance: -; j_gene: TRBJ1-1; CDR3aa: CASSEPGEAFF
v_gene: TRBV27; abundance: -; j_gene: TRBJ1-5; CDR3aa: CASSPLLEGGQPQHF
v_gene: TRBV27; abundance: -; j_gene: TRBJ2-1; CDR3aa: CASTESRGLPYNEQFF
v_gene: TRBV19; abundance: -; j_gene: TRBJ2-6; CDR3aa: CASTPGNSGANVLTF
v_gene: TRBV7-9; abundance: -; j_gene: TRBJ2-2; CDR3aa: CASSLGDREVSGELFF
v_gene: TRBV6-1; abundance: -; j_gene: TRBJ1-2; CDR3aa: CASSESPGGHYGYTF
v_gene: TRBV11-2; abundance: -; j_gene: TRBJ2-2; CDR3aa: CASSLDKTRGNTGELFF
v_gene: TRBV5-1; abundance: -; j_gene: TRBJ1-3; CDR3aa: CASSIGTGFSGNTIYF
v_gene: TRBV25-1; abundance: -; j_gene: TRBJ1-1; CDR3aa: CASSETGLDGAFF
v_gene: TRBV5-1; abundance: few; j_gene: TRBJ2-2; CDR3aa: CASSYIFPGQGTGELFF
v_gene: TRBV25-1; abundance: -; j_gene: TRBJ1-2; CDR3aa: CASSDPGTGGDSYGYTF
v_gene: TRBV10-3; abundance: -; j_gene: TRBJ1-1; CDR3aa: CAITGTGRTEAFF
v_gene: TRBV9; abundance: -; j_gene: TRBJ2-7; CDR3aa: CASSVATGVSYEQYF
v_gene: TRBV3-1/TRBV3-2; abundance: -; j_gene: TRBJ2-1; CDR3aa: CASSQGRSGGYNEQFF
v_gene: TRBV19; abundance: -; j_gene: TRBJ2-3; CDR3aa: CASSIQGLRDTQYF
v_gene: TRBV6-5; abundance: -; j_gene: TRBJ1-2; CDR3aa: CASSYSSGKNNYGYTF
v_gene: TRBV4-1; abundance: -; j_gene: TRBJ1-3; CDR3aa: CASSQEPHSRSGNTIYF
v_gene: TRBV5-6; abundance: few; j_gene: TRBJ2-2; CDR3aa: CASSFTGAGELFF
v_gene: TRBV12-3/TRBV12-4; abundance: -; j_gene: TRBJ1-2; CDR3aa: CASSPDRGSGYTF
v_gene: TRBV6-2/TRBV6-3; abundance: few; j_gene: TRBJ1-1; CDR3aa: CASSYARTEAFF
v_gene: TRBV27; abundance: -; j_gene: TRBJ2-1; CDR3aa: CASTPWLRGSYNEQFF
v_gene: TRBV12-3/TRBV12-4; abundance: -; j_gene: TRBJ1-2; CDR3aa: CASSLSTNYGYTF
v_gene: TRBV18; abundance: once; j_gene: TRBJ1-2; CDR3aa: CASSPDRDMGYTF